Each of the 27 T cell receptor beta chains below was sequenced from the same sample in a study of blood T cell repertoires in COVID-19. Clones were sequenced by immunoSEQ multiplex PCR, and TCRdb holds only the in-frame ones, with some missing. Of fewer than 200,000 clones in the sample, 70% to 90% are singletons; the top ten hold roughly 1.1%. The sequenced sample was peripheral blood. Receptors originate from a man aged 55 to 69 who had recovered from COVID-19.

A few counts support this clone. This rearrangement joins TRBV6-1 to TRBJ1-2, with D possibly being TRBD1 (5 bases). Trimming left V 3 bases short and J 6 bases short, with 11 bases between. Per germline, CDR1 MNHNS and CDR2 SASEGT. This CDR3 spans 13 amino acids. The CDR3 nucleotides read TGTGCCAGCAGTGATCAGGGTCTCGATGGCTACACCTTC. This sequence encodes CASSDQGLDGYTF.

The chain carries TRBV6-6 and TRBJ1-2; D is perhaps TRBD1 (6 bases). The CDR3 has 14 amino acids. V lost 2 bases and J 7 bases, leaving 14 bases between the germline ends. Germline V CDR1 and CDR2: MNHNY, SVGAGI (reference sequence). CDR3 nucleotides: TGTGCCAGCAGTTACAGCGGGGGGCTCTCTGGCTACACCTTC. Translation: CASSYSGGLSGYTF.

The chain combines TRBV6-5 with TRBJ2-3, with 7 bases identical to TRBD2. Germline values: CDR1 MNHEY, CDR2 SVGAGI. The CDR3 loop spans 15 amino acids. J gave up 10 bases and V 6 bases, and 16 bases lay outside the gene matches. The CDR3 loop is CASRPLQRGPKAQYF. The CDR3 nucleotides are TGTGCCAGCAGACCCCTGCAGCGGGGCCCGAAGGCGCAGTATTTT.

This chain links TRBV19 with TRBJ2-3, with 9 bases identical to TRBD2. The trim removed 5 bases at V and 3 bases at J, leaving 9 bases unmatched. This CDR3 contains 16 residues. Germline loops: CDR1 LNHDA, CDR2 SQIVND (reference sequence). CDR3 nucleotide sequence: TGTGCCAGTAGTTCACGTCGCGGGGGGGCGACAGATACGCAGTATTTT. Protein sequence: CASSSRRGGATDTQYF. The whole variable domain, remainder taken from reference TRBV19 and TRBJ2-3, is DGGITQSPKYLFRKEGQNVTLSCEQNLNHDAMYWYRQDPGQGLRLIYYSQIVNDFQKGDIAEGYSVSREKKESFPLTVTSAQKNPTAFYLCASSSRRGGATDTQYFGPGTRLTVL.

This sequence joins TRBV6-2 or TRBV6-3 and TRBJ2-3; 7 bases agree with TRBD2. The V segment lost 4 bases and the J segment 4 bases; nucleotides outside the gene matches: 8. Germline-derived CDR1 and CDR2 are MNHEY and SVGEGT. The length of the CDR3 is 15 residues. The CDR3 DNA reads as TGTGCCAGCAGTTGGAAAAGGACTAGACCAGATACGCAGTATTTT. Translation gives CASSWKRTRPDTQYF.

This chain connects TRBV18 to TRBJ1-2; 10 bases line up with TRBD1. The CDR3 has 16 amino acids. Trimming took 2 bases from V and 4 from J; bases not matched to a gene: 7. Germline V gives CDR1 KGHSH, CDR2 LQKENI. The CDR3 protein is CASSPTDRGNFYGYTF. In nucleotides, the CDR3 is TGTGCCAGCTCACCAACGGACAGGGGGAACTTCTATGGCTACACCTTC.

This clone was counted only a few times. The V call is TRBV2, the J call TRBJ2-3; 8 bases align to TRBD1. CDR1 is SNHLY and CDR2 is FYNNEI in the germline V gene. The CDR3 is 17 residues long. Unmatched junction bases numbered 13, after V lost 5 bases and J lost 3 bases. CDR3 coding DNA: TGTGCCAGCAGTCATGGGTACGACGACAGGGGAACAGATACGCAGTATTTT. It specifies CASSHGYDDRGTDTQYF.

The chain joins TRBV5-5 to TRBJ1-5; D possibly corresponds to TRBD1 (5 bases). CDR3 length: 16 residues. From germline, CDR1 is SGHKS and CDR2 YYEKEE (reference sequence). Trimming took off 1 base at V and 5 bases at J, with 16 bases between the two ends. The CDR3 DNA reads TGTGCCAGCAGCTTGCCCCAGGGCGGATTTGATCAGCCCCAGCATTTT. Translated: CASSLPQGGFDQPQHF.

This clone is a singleton in its sample. CDR3 sequence (DNA): TGTGCCAGCAGCTATGGTAGAACTAATGAAAAACTGTTTTTT. Residues: CASSYGRTNEKLFF. V is TRBV5-4 and J is TRBJ1-4; D is unresolved. Germline loops: CDR1 SGHNT, CDR2 YYREEE (reference sequence). V was trimmed by 3 bases and J by 1 base, leaving 7 bases between them. The CDR3 loop spans 14 amino acids.

This chain joins TRBV7-6 and TRBJ1-5, with D unclear. Germline CDR1 reads SGHVS; CDR2 reads FNYEAQ. CDR3 length: 13 residues. V was pared by 6 bases and J by 9 bases, with 15 bases between. The CDR3 DNA reads TGTGCCAGCAGTTCCGCCGGGGATACGCCCCAGCATTTT. Amino acid sequence: CASSSAGDTPQHF.

This clone has a single count. The chain carries TRBV5-1 and TRBJ2-5; 8 nucleotides line up with TRBD2. The CDR3 covers 15 residues. The V and J ends lost 7 bases and 1 base, in that order; junction bases with no gene match: 9. Per the germline V gene, CDR1 is SGHRS and CDR2 is YFSETQ. The CDR3 DNA reads TGCGCCAGCCTGGCCGGGAGCGGGGGCCAAGAGACCCAGTACTTC. This gives the protein CASLAGSGGQETQYF.

The chain uses TRBV4-2 and TRBJ2-3; 14 bases are shared with TRBD2. This CDR3 spans 20 amino acids. Trimming removed 0 bases from V and 2 bases from J; junction bases left unmatched: 10. Looked up from germline, CDR1 is LGHNA and CDR2 is YNFKEQ. The chain's CDR3 is CASSQETRGTSGGPTDTQYF. The CDR3 DNA reads as TGTGCCAGCAGCCAAGAAACTAGAGGGACTAGCGGGGGCCCCACAGATACGCAGTATTTT.

The chain recombines TRBV7-3 with TRBJ2-1; D gene unclear. CDR1 is SGHTA, CDR2 FQGTGA, per germline. This CDR3 has 12 amino acids. V was pared by 1 base and J by 7 bases, with 5 bases between. CDR3 amino acids: CASSLSSNEQFF. In DNA, the CDR3 is TGTGCCAGCAGCTTAAGTTCAAATGAGCAGTTCTTC.

The chain joins TRBV2 to TRBJ2-1; tentative D call: TRBD2 (5 bases). The V gene's germline CDR1 is SNHLY and CDR2 FYNNEI. Trimming took 4 bases from V and 0 from J, leaving 7 bases between them. This CDR3 spans 14 amino acids. DNA of the CDR3: TGTGCCAGCAGTGCTGGGAGCTCCTACAATGAGCAGTTCTTC. Its translation is CASSAGSSYNEQFF.

This chain connects TRBV6-6 to TRBJ2-1; no reliable D call. CDR1 is MNHNY, CDR2 SVGAGI, per germline (reference sequence). V was shortened by 0 bases and J by 7 bases, with 10 bases between the two germline ends. The CDR3 has 14 amino acids. The CDR3 here is CASSYSLDANEQFF. CDR3 in DNA: TGTGCCAGCAGTTACTCGCTAGACGCGAATGAGCAGTTCTTC.

The J gene is TRBJ2-7, the V gene TRBV4-1; no reliable D call. Trimming took 0 bases from V and 3 from J, leaving 9 bases between them. CDR1 is MGHRA, CDR2 YSYEKL, per germline. The CDR3 covers 14 residues. This CDR3 is CASSQDSNSYEQYF. CDR3 sequence (DNA): TGCGCCAGCAGCCAAGATTCCAACAGCTACGAGCAGTACTTC.

This clone was recorded once. This rearrangement joins TRBV5-4 to TRBJ2-3; D might be TRBD2 (6 bases). The CDR3 loop spans 14 amino acids. The V gene lost 6 bases and the J gene lost 1 base, with 12 bases spanning the gap. In germline, CDR1 is SGHNT, CDR2 YYREEE (reference sequence). CDR3 in DNA: TGTGCCAGCAAGGAGGGGTCGGGCACAGATACGCAGTATTTT. This encodes CASKEGSGTDTQYF. Drawing the rest from reference TRBV5-4 and TRBJ2-3, the complete variable domain is ETGVTQSPTHLIKTRGQQVTLRCSSQSGHNTVSWYQQALGQGPQFIFQYYREEENGRGNFPPRFSGLQFPNYSSELNVNALELDDSALYLCASKEGSGTDTQYFGPGTRLTVL.

The gene calls are TRBV19 and TRBJ2-1, with TRBD1 matching 9 bases. CDR3 length equals 14 residues. With 6 bases clipped from V and 7 bases from J, the junction kept 7 bases outside the gene matches. CDR1 is LNHDA, CDR2 SQIVND, per germline (reference sequence). The DNA for the CDR3 is TGTGCCAGTAGAGTGACAGGGGGTGGAAATGAGCAGTTCTTC. Encoded protein: CASRVTGGGNEQFF.

The V call is TRBV6-5, the J call TRBJ2-6; D remains unclear. V dropped 7 bases and J dropped 2 bases, with 6 bases sitting between them. Looked up from germline, CDR1 is MNHEY and CDR2 is SVGAGI. The CDR3 covers 13 residues. CDR3 sequence reads: CASIRTGANVLTF. The CDR3 bases are TGTGCCAGCATTCGTACTGGGGCCAACGTCCTGACTTTC.

The chain joins TRBV10-2 to TRBJ2-3, with 7 bases that match TRBD1. V lost 10 bases to trimming and J lost 3 bases; unmatched junction nucleotides: 10. The CDR3 runs 14 residues. Germline V gene lookup returns CDR1 WSHSY and CDR2 SAAADI. The CDR3 DNA is TGCGCCATCCACAGGGGTAGGACTACAGATACGCAGTATTTT. Translating it yields CAIHRGRTTDTQYF.

CDR3 DNA: TGTGCCAGCAGGCGGGACAGGGGGAATGAGCAGTTCTTC. Translation gives CASRRDRGNEQFF. The chain has TRBV28 and TRBJ2-1; 11 bases fit TRBD1. Germline CDR1 is MDHEN and CDR2 is SYDVKM. The CDR3 is 13 amino acids. Losses at the gene ends were 6 bases for V and 7 bases for J; bases not matched to a gene: 2.

The chain links TRBV6-2 or TRBV6-3 to TRBJ2-3, with 10 bases identical to TRBD2. After removal of 0 bases from V and 2 bases from J, the junction contained 2 bases not matched to a gene. The CDR3 loop spans 16 amino acids. From germline, CDR1 is MNHEY and CDR2 SVGEGT. The CDR3 bases are TGTGCCAGCAGTTACTCCGGACTAGCGGACACAGATACGCAGTATTTT. This codes for CASSYSGLADTDTQYF.

The V call is TRBV5-8, the J call TRBJ2-3; D may be TRBD2 (7 bases). Looked up from germline, CDR1 is SGHTS and CDR2 is YDEGEE. The CDR3 has 16 residues. Trimming took off 2 bases at V and 2 bases at J, with 15 bases between the two ends. In nucleotides, the CDR3 is TGTGCCAGCAGCTTCTTACAGGGAGGGCCCACAGATACGCAGTATTTT. Translation gives CASSFLQGGPTDTQYF.

The V and J genes are TRBV13 and TRBJ2-7; D gene uncertain. V was cut by 1 base and J by 0 bases, with 7 bases left in between. The CDR3 is 14 amino acids. Germline V gene sequence: CDR1 PRHDT, CDR2 FYEKMQ (reference sequence). CDR3 sequence (DNA): TGTGCCAGCAGCTTAGTACCAGACTCCTACGAGCAGTACTTC. This encodes CASSLVPDSYEQYF.

The chain employs TRBV5-4 and TRBJ1-1, with D tentatively TRBD1 (6 bases). This CDR3 is 15 amino acids long. The germline V gene encodes CDR1 SGHNT and CDR2 YYREEE (reference sequence). V shed 4 bases and J shed 4 bases, with 17 bases lying between them. The CDR3 here is CASSRTGRGSTEAFF. Written as DNA, the CDR3 is TGTGCCAGCAGCAGAACAGGGCGCGGATCCACTGAAGCTTTCTTT. Combining the CDR3 with reference TRBV5-4 and TRBJ1-1 gives the whole variable domain ETGVTQSPTHLIKTRGQQVTLRCSSQSGHNTVSWYQQALGQGPQFIFQYYREEENGRGNFPPRFSGLQFPNYSSELNVNALELDDSALYLCASSRTGRGSTEAFFGQGTRLTVV.

The chain joins TRBV9 to TRBJ1-2; 7 bases line up with TRBD1. J lost 4 bases, V lost 0 bases, and 6 bases had no gene match. Germline values: CDR1 SGDLS, CDR2 YYNGEE. CDR3 length: 15 residues. The CDR3 reads CASSVAVGGVYGYTF. CDR3 bases: TGTGCCAGCAGCGTAGCCGTAGGGGGCGTCTATGGCTACACCTTC.

The V and J genes are TRBV7-2 and TRBJ1-2, with 7 bases that match TRBD1. V gave up 5 bases and J gave up 8 bases; unmatched junction bases: 8. Germline values: CDR1 SGHTA, CDR2 FQGNSA. This CDR3 region has 13 residues. The CDR3 here is CASSPDRVGGYTF. For the CDR3, the DNA is TGTGCCAGCAGCCCAGACAGGGTAGGGGGCTACACCTTC.